Listed below are T cell receptor beta chains from one sample, sequenced in a study of blood T cells in healthy people across ages. Using its own MiXCR run on the 5' RACE reads, TCRdb lists one record per CDR3 protein. This sample has about 1.4 million distinct CDR3 sequences, with around 59% found just once. Sequenced sample: blood. These receptors were collected from a young man in good health. CDR3s include the opening cysteine and the closing phenylalanine or tryptophan. The order of the fields is J gene, V gene, clone size, D gene, CDR3 protein, CDR3 DNA. A D gene is named only where the DNA matches it firmly. The size entry is marked missing in some rows and otherwise reads once, few, many or a size class.

>TRBJ2-7|TRBV5-5|.|.
CASSVGWTRLSYEQYF
TGTGCCAGCAGCGTAGGATGGACTCGATTAAGCTACGAGCAGTACTTC
>TRBJ2-7|TRBV20-1|few|TRBD1
CSAPAGTGVYEQYF
TGCAGTGCCCCAGCCGGGACAGGGGTTTACGAGCAGTACTTC
>TRBJ1-1|TRBV12-3/TRBV12-4|.|TRBD1
CASSHGTGKGEAFF
TGTGCCAGCAGTCACGGGACAGGAAAAGGCGAAGCTTTCTTT
>TRBJ2-1|TRBV5-1|.|.
CASSFSGEGINEQFF
TGCGCCAGCAGTTTCAGCGGAGAGGGTATCAATGAGCAGTTCTTC
>TRBJ1-6|TRBV27|.|.
CASRPRGASSYNSPLHF
TGTGCCAGCCGTCCACGGGGGGCGAGCTCCTATAATTCACCCCTCCACTTT
>TRBJ1-1|TRBV5-1|.|.
CASSLGATGDEAFF
TGCGCCAGCAGCTTGGGGGCGACAGGAGACGAAGCTTTCTTT
>TRBJ2-7|TRBV4-2|.|.
CASSQDGAGMWEQYF
TGTGCCAGCAGCCAAGATGGGGCAGGGATGTGGGAGCAGTACTTC
>TRBJ2-7|TRBV7-2|few|TRBD2
CASSLVTSGSYEQYF
TGTGCCAGCAGCTTAGTAACTAGCGGGAGTTACGAGCAGTACTTC
>TRBJ2-3|TRBV14|.|.
CASSQEPRRDTQYF
TGTGCCAGCAGCCAAGAACCCCGAAGGGATACGCAGTATTTT
>TRBJ2-1|TRBV7-8|.|.
CASSLDSPPEDEQFF
TGTGCCAGCAGCTTGGACTCTCCCCCTGAGGATGAGCAGTTCTTC
>TRBJ2-7|TRBV6-2/TRBV6-3|.|TRBD2
CAAGERAYEQYF
TGTGCAGCGGGAGAGAGGGCCTACGAGCAGTACTTC
>TRBJ1-1|TRBV6-6|.|.
CASSYSLRDTEAFF
TGTGCCAGCAGTTACTCTCTCCGGGACACTGAAGCTTTCTTT
>TRBJ1-1|TRBV27|.|.
CASSLSRANTEAFF
TGTGCCAGCAGTTTAAGCAGGGCGAACACTGAAGCTTTCTTT
>TRBJ2-5|TRBV14|few|.
CASSRTNQETQYF
TGTGCCAGCAGCCGGACAAACCAAGAGACCCAGTACTTC
>TRBJ2-7|TRBV6-1|.|TRBD1
CASRPGTGQYEQYF
TGTGCCAGCAGACCCGGGACAGGGCAGTACGAGCAGTACTTC
>TRBJ2-7|TRBV4-2|few|TRBD1
CASSQPGQSPYEQYF
TGTGCCAGCAGCCAGCCGGGACAGAGCCCCTACGAGCAGTACTTC
>TRBJ1-5|TRBV29-1|.|.
CSVTDTFNQPQHF
TGCAGCGTAACGGACACTTTCAATCAGCCCCAGCATTTT
>TRBJ1-2|TRBV4-1|.|.
CASSQDQVARSHGYTF
TGCGCCAGCAGCCAAGATCAAGTCGCGAGGTCGCATGGCTACACCTTC
>TRBJ2-3|TRBV5-1|.|.
CASSLRVSSTDTQYF
TGTGCCAGCAGCTTAAGGGTTTCTAGCACAGATACGCAGTATTTT
>TRBJ2-5|TRBV14|once|TRBD1
CASSQGTGSRGTQYF
TGTGCCAGCAGCCAAGGGACAGGGTCCCGGGGGACCCAGTACTTC
>TRBJ2-5|TRBV3-1|.|.
CASSQGAVRGQETQYF
TGTGCCAGCAGCCAAGGAGCGGTTCGGGGTCAAGAGACCCAGTACTTC
>TRBJ2-7|TRBV11-2|.|TRBD1
CASSPHEWDRYSYEQYF
TGTGCCAGCAGCCCCCATGAGTGGGACAGGTACTCCTACGAGCAGTACTTC
>TRBJ2-5|TRBV6-1|.|.
CASSGGVGPGETQYF
TGTGCCAGCAGTGGAGGTGTGGGCCCTGGAGAGACCCAGTACTTC
>TRBJ2-7|TRBV5-1|.|.
CASCLAGYNEQYF
TGCGCCAGCTGCCTCGCCGGCTACAATGAGCAGTACTTC
>TRBJ2-7|TRBV4-2|.|.
CASSRPTVGDPYEQYF
TGTGCCAGCAGCCGACCCACTGTAGGGGACCCCTACGAGCAGTACTTC
>TRBJ2-1|TRBV29-1|few|TRBD2
CSVEGTSEDYEQFF
TGCAGCGTTGAAGGGACTAGCGAAGACTATGAGCAGTTCTTC
>TRBJ2-3|TRBV2|.|TRBD2
CARGGTSGYTQYF
TGTGCCAGGGGGGGGACTAGCGGGTATACGCAGTATTTT
>TRBJ1-1|TRBV10-3|.|.
CAIEKDRNTEAFF
TGTGCCATCGAAAAGGACAGGAACACTGAAGCTTTCTTT
>TRBJ1-4|TRBV3-1|.|.
CASSRRGGGNEKLFF
TGTGCCAGCAGTCGCAGGGGCGGTGGTAATGAAAAACTGTTTTTT
>TRBJ1-1|TRBV5-1|.|TRBD1
CASSLVRGRDTEAFF
TGCGCCAGCAGCTTGGTCAGGGGGAGGGACACTGAAGCTTTCTTT
>TRBJ2-3|TRBV5-1|.|TRBD2
CASSLITSGGAADTQYF
TGCGCCAGCAGCCTAATCACTAGCGGGGGAGCCGCAGATACGCAGTATTTT
>TRBJ1-2|TRBV7-2|.|TRBD1
CASAPRPRGSIYGYTF
TGTGCCAGCGCCCCTAGACCCAGGGGGTCGATTTATGGCTACACCTTC
>TRBJ1-1|TRBV7-9|.|TRBD1
CASSLVTGGSEAFF
TGTGCCAGCAGCTTAGTGACAGGGGGAAGTGAAGCTTTCTTT
>TRBJ2-7|TRBV12-3/TRBV12-4|few|.
CASSSSMGGPYEQYF
TGTGCCAGCAGTTCATCAATGGGTGGACCCTACGAGCAGTACTTC
>TRBJ2-3|TRBV7-7|.|TRBD2
CASSLNPPSGGRTDTQYF
TGTGCTAGCAGCTTAAATCCACCTAGCGGGGGACGCACAGATACGCAGTATTTT
>TRBJ2-7|TRBV7-8|.|.
CASSSRSGPAGYEQYF
TGTGCCAGCAGCTCCCGTAGCGGCCCTGCGGGCTACGAGCAGTACTTC
>TRBJ1-1|TRBV7-9|once|.
CASRGQPMNTEAFF
TGTGCCAGCAGAGGACAGCCCATGAACACTGAAGCTTTCTTT
>TRBJ1-1|TRBV4-3|.|.
CASSQDRAGLAEGFTEAFF
TGCGCCAGCAGCCAAGATCGGGCTGGGCTAGCGGAGGGTTTCACTGAAGCTTTCTTT
>TRBJ2-1|TRBV6-2/TRBV6-3|.|.
CASSYSNLWFF
TGTGCCAGCAGTTACTCGAACCTCTGGTTCTTC
>TRBJ2-2|TRBV2|once|.
CASGAPNTGELFF
TGTGCCAGCGGGGCACCTAACACCGGGGAGCTGTTTTTT
>TRBJ2-7|TRBV20-1|.|.
CSARSTSNEQYF
TGCAGTGCTAGGTCCACTAGCAACGAGCAGTACTTC
>TRBJ2-1|TRBV4-1|few|.
CASAGTSFDEQFF
TGCGCCAGCGCCGGGACCTCCTTCGATGAGCAGTTCTTC
>TRBJ1-1|TRBV10-3|.|TRBD1
CAISESIGTVNTEAFF
TGTGCCATCAGTGAGTCAATAGGGACAGTGAACACTGAAGCTTTCTTT
>TRBJ2-1|TRBV12-3/TRBV12-4|.|.
CASSQGLGLREYNEQFF
TGTGCCAGCAGCCAGGGCTTAGGACTGAGGGAATACAATGAGCAGTTCTTC
>TRBJ1-2|TRBV20-1|.|.
CSVKRGYGYTF
TGCAGTGTTAAACGGGGCTATGGCTACACCTTC
>TRBJ2-3|TRBV28|once|TRBD2
CASTNWEGIDTQYF
TGTGCCAGCACCAACTGGGAGGGAATAGATACGCAGTATTTT
>TRBJ1-2|TRBV7-2|.|TRBD1
CASSLAGTGNYGYTF
TGTGCCAGCAGCTTAGCAGGGACAGGCAACTATGGCTACACCTTC
>TRBJ2-2|TRBV6-1|.|TRBD2
CASSAPRLAGGYHTGELFF
TGTGCCAGCAGTGCCCCGCGGTTAGCGGGAGGTTATCACACCGGGGAGCTGTTTTTT
>TRBJ2-1|TRBV6-2/TRBV6-3|.|TRBD1
CASSPGTGGNNYNEQFF
TGTGCCAGCAGTCCCGGGACAGGGGGCAACAACTACAATGAGCAGTTCTTC
>TRBJ2-1|TRBV5-8|few|.
CASINAGAENNNEQFF
TGTGCCAGCATCAATGCCGGAGCAGAAAACAACAATGAGCAGTTCTTC
>TRBJ2-3|TRBV4-2|.|.
CASSQVWQMRGTDTQYF
TGTGCCAGCAGCCAAGTATGGCAGATGAGGGGCACAGATACGCAGTATTTT
>TRBJ2-5|TRBV29-1|.|TRBD2
CSVEGLASGYF
TGCAGCGTTGAAGGACTAGCGTCGGGGTACTTC
>TRBJ1-2|TRBV28|.|.
CASSLWAENYGYTF
TGTGCCAGCAGTTTATGGGCAGAGAACTATGGCTACACCTTC
>TRBJ1-1|TRBV29-1|.|.
CSEATALNTEAFF
TGCAGCGAAGCGACAGCCTTGAACACTGAAGCTTTCTTT